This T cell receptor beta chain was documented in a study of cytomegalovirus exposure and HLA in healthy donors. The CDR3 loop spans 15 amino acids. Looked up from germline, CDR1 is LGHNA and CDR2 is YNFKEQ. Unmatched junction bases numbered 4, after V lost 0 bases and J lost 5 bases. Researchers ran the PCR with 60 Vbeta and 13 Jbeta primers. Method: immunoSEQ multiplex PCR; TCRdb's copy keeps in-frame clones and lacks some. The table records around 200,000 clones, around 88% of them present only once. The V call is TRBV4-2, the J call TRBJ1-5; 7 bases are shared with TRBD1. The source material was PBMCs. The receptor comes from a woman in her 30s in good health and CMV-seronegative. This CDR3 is CASSQDIRGDQPQHF. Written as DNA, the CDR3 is TGTGCCAGCAGCCAAGACATCAGGGGGGATCAGCCCCAGCATTTT.